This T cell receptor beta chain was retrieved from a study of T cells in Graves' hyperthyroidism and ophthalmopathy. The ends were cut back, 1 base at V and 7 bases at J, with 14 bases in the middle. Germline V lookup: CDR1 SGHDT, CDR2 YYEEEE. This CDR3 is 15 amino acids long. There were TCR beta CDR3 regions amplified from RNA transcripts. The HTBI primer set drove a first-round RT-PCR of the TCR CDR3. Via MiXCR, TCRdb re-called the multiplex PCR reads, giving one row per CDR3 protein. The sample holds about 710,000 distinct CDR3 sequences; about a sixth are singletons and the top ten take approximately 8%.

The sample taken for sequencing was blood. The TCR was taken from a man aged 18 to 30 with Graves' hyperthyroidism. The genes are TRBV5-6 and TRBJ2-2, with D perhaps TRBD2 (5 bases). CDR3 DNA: TGTGCCAGCAGCTTGTTCCTAGCTTACAGCGGGGAGCTGTTTTTT. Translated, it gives CASSLFLAYSGELFF.